The 7 T cell receptor beta chains below all came from one sample that was sequenced in a study of identical twins. Using its own MiXCR run on the 5' RACE reads, TCRdb lists one record per CDR3 protein. The sample includes around 95,000 distinct CDR3 sequences, 5.9% of them seen just once. The source material was memory T cells sorted from blood. The receptors stem from a woman between 50 and 59 years old in good health.

The table lists this clonotype with many counts. The chain is built from TRBV4-1 and TRBJ2-7; the match to TRBD2 covers 13 bases. CDR1 MGHRA and CDR2 YSYEKL come from the germline V gene. V was clipped by 1 base and J by 0 bases; unmatched bases: 6. The length of the CDR3 is 18 residues. CDR3 nucleotide sequence: TGCGCCAGCAGCCAAGGGTCGGGACTAGCGGGACTCTCCTACGAGCAGTACTTC. This sequence encodes CASSQGSGLAGLSYEQYF.

This clonotype was seen ten or more times. The chain is built from TRBV28 and TRBJ2-7; D possibly uses TRBD1 or TRBD2 (5 bases each). V lost 8 bases, J lost 3 bases, and 17 bases lay in between. The CDR3 sequence is 14 residues long. Looked up from germline, CDR1 is MDHEN and CDR2 is SYDVKM. CDR3 protein: CASRSVGVNYEQYV. The CDR3 DNA reads as TGTGCCAGCCGTTCCGTGGGGGTAAACTACGAGCAGTACGTC.

This clonotype was counted a few times. The CDR3 here is CSASKPGDQPQHF. CDR3 nucleotide sequence: TGCAGTGCTAGTAAACCGGGAGATCAGCCCCAGCATTTT. The chain combines TRBV20-1 with TRBJ1-5; D remains ambiguous. The CDR3 length is 13 residues. The V gene's germline CDR1 is DFQATT and CDR2 SNEGSKA (reference sequence). The V gene lost 3 bases and the J gene lost 5 bases, with 11 bases spanning the gap.

There are many counts of this clonotype. The chain joins TRBV12-3 or TRBV12-4 to TRBJ1-1; D uncertain. Trimming removed 5 bases from V and 1 base from J, with 8 bases in between. The CDR3 totals 13 residues. This CDR3 is CASSARENTEAFF. DNA of the CDR3: TGTGCCAGCAGTGCCCGGGAGAACACTGAAGCTTTCTTT.

This clonotype was seen many times. The chain has TRBV29-1 and TRBJ1-2, with TRBD1 as a possible D gene (5 bases). With 0 bases removed from V and 9 bases from J, the gap between germline ends came to 14 bases. CDR3 size: 13 residues. CDR1 is SQVTM and CDR2 is ANQGSEA in the germline V gene. The CDR3 region has the DNA TGCAGCGTTGAAGATCTCGGGGCGAGGCGCTACACCTTC. This codes for CSVEDLGARRYTF.

This clonotype was observed a single time. This chain links TRBV6-1 with TRBJ2-3, with TRBD2 matching 12 bases. The V segment lost 1 base and the J segment 2 bases; nucleotides outside the gene matches: 7. Looked up from germline, CDR1 is MNHNS and CDR2 is SASEGT. CDR3 length: 18 residues. The CDR3 loop reads CASSEDLAGGGFTDTQYF. CDR3 nucleotides: TGTGCCAGCAGTGAAGATCTAGCGGGAGGGGGGTTCACAGATACGCAGTATTTT.

This clonotype was counted many times. V and J are TRBV4-2 and TRBJ1-3; D gene ambiguous. Trimming took 8 bases from V and 0 from J, leaving 8 bases between them. The germline V gene encodes CDR1 LGHNA and CDR2 YNFKEQ. The CDR3 is 13 amino acids. The CDR3: CASAGSSGNTIYF. DNA for the CDR3: TGTGCCAGCGCGGGATCCTCTGGAAACACCATATATTTT.